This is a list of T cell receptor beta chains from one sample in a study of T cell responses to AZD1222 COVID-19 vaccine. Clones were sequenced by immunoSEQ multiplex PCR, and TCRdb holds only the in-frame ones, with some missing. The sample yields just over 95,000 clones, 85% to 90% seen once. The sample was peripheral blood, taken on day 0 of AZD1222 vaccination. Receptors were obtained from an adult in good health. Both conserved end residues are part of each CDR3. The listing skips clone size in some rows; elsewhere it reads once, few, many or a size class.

CDR3aa: CASSQSGRLNEKLFF
abundance: -
j_gene: TRBJ1-4
v_gene: TRBV4-3

CDR3aa: CASSSQGRGTEAFF
abundance: -
j_gene: TRBJ1-1
v_gene: TRBV5-1

CDR3aa: CASSLDRVTNYGYTF
abundance: -
j_gene: TRBJ1-2
v_gene: TRBV11-2

CDR3aa: CASSLFNRGLYEQYF
abundance: -
j_gene: TRBJ2-7
v_gene: TRBV5-6

CDR3aa: CASSDTGTGPQPQHF
abundance: -
j_gene: TRBJ1-5
v_gene: TRBV2

CDR3aa: CASSPGRGSWQPQHF
abundance: once
j_gene: TRBJ1-5
v_gene: TRBV5-1

CDR3aa: CASRGTGVWTEAFF
abundance: -
j_gene: TRBJ1-1
v_gene: TRBV2

CDR3aa: CASSLRDLIPLSYEQYF
abundance: -
j_gene: TRBJ2-7
v_gene: TRBV4-3

CDR3aa: CASSTGDADQETQYF
abundance: -
j_gene: TRBJ2-5
v_gene: TRBV9

CDR3aa: CASSLGLATTTDTQYF
abundance: -
j_gene: TRBJ2-3
v_gene: TRBV5-1

CDR3aa: CASSLEGALRGYTF
abundance: -
j_gene: TRBJ1-2
v_gene: TRBV5-1

CDR3aa: CASSLAEQFF
abundance: -
j_gene: TRBJ2-1
v_gene: TRBV7-9

CDR3aa: CASRFSTGATDTQYF
abundance: -
j_gene: TRBJ2-3
v_gene: TRBV2

CDR3aa: CASSDTARGGYTF
abundance: -
j_gene: TRBJ1-2
v_gene: TRBV6-1

CDR3aa: CASRWAPYGYTF
abundance: once
j_gene: TRBJ1-2
v_gene: TRBV19

CDR3aa: CASSQDIKGGTEAFF
abundance: -
j_gene: TRBJ1-1
v_gene: TRBV4-1

CDR3aa: CATMGVGSPLHF
abundance: -
j_gene: TRBJ1-6
v_gene: TRBV15

CDR3aa: CASSLAGTGGVTQYF
abundance: -
j_gene: TRBJ2-3
v_gene: TRBV5-5

CDR3aa: CASSLDGTNTQYF
abundance: -
j_gene: TRBJ2-3
v_gene: TRBV7-2

CDR3aa: CAWSVGLAGRSLYNEQFF
abundance: -
j_gene: TRBJ2-1
v_gene: TRBV30

CDR3aa: CASSSDMGGLNEKLFF
abundance: once
j_gene: TRBJ1-4
v_gene: TRBV5-1

CDR3aa: CASSVTPGGAGSTDTQYF
abundance: -
j_gene: TRBJ2-3
v_gene: TRBV9

CDR3aa: CASSLNPGGSYNEQFF
abundance: -
j_gene: TRBJ2-1
v_gene: TRBV5-1